These T cell receptor beta chains were read from a single sample in a study of T cells expressing NK-cell markers. TCRdb reanalyzed the 5' RACE reads and collapses them to one entry per CDR3 protein, without DNA. This repertoire includes approximately 380,000 distinct CDR3 sequences. Sequencing was done on a sample of blood T cells: a sorted CD56 or NKG2C T cell subset, CD4+ or CD8+ T cells, or bulk PBMC T cells (not recorded which). These receptors all stem from a man between 18 and 69 years old in good health. CDR3s include the opening cysteine and the closing phenylalanine or tryptophan.

j_gene	v_gene	CDR3aa
TRBJ2-5	TRBV12-3/TRBV12-4	CASSSPPWGTQYF
TRBJ1-6	TRBV7-2	CASRGQGTYNSPLHF
TRBJ1-5	TRBV20-1	CSASPQQGVQPQHF
TRBJ2-7	TRBV30	CAWGTGTGAYEQYF
TRBJ2-3	TRBV4-2	CASSPPGLAGGRTDTQYF
TRBJ1-2	TRBV9	CASSRTFFTGGKEGYGYTF
TRBJ1-1	TRBV5-1	CASRSGTGSSFSLNTEAFF
TRBJ2-7	TRBV7-8	CASSPRQGRYEQYF
TRBJ2-1	TRBV6-5	CASSYGQGPNNEQFF
TRBJ1-5	TRBV7-2	CASSLTGHGQPQHF
TRBJ2-7	TRBV29-1	CSVEGPESSYEQYF
TRBJ1-3	TRBV6-5	CASSYGTLYSGNTIYF
TRBJ1-6	TRBV6-5	CASSYTDREHSPLHF
TRBJ1-1	TRBV7-9	CASSLVAVVTNTEAFF
TRBJ2-2	TRBV18	CASSRFTGELFF
TRBJ1-6	TRBV25-1	CASSEELGTVNSPLHF
TRBJ1-1	TRBV20-1	CSASPGGEREAFF
TRBJ2-3	TRBV2	CASSPEEVGTQYF
TRBJ2-1	TRBV5-5	CASSWEPGTRNEQFF
TRBJ1-2	TRBV27	CASSNTQVNGYTF
TRBJ1-4	TRBV20-1	CSANHRGATNEKLFF
TRBJ2-7	TRBV5-1	CASSNRGGISSYEQYF
TRBJ2-3	TRBV7-3	CASSFGGGADTQYF
TRBJ2-5	TRBV9	CASGTSGETQYF
TRBJ2-5	TRBV3-1	CASGKRGYQETQYF
TRBJ1-6	TRBV20-1	CSAADRSSYNSPLHF
TRBJ2-5	TRBV6-1	CASSNTGLSGETQYF
TRBJ2-1	TRBV11-1	CASSKRTAFSYNEQFF
TRBJ2-7	TRBV7-8	CASSPGTAGHLQYF
TRBJ1-1	TRBV7-3	CASSPIGVWTEAFF
TRBJ2-2	TRBV20-1	CSAVGRVYTGELFF
TRBJ2-1	TRBV27	CASSFYAGTSGYNEQFF
TRBJ1-1	TRBV10-3	CAISESNRKAFF
TRBJ2-1	TRBV11-2	CASRNRGQGDNEQFF
TRBJ1-2	TRBV12-3/TRBV12-4	CASSTSAEQRVYGYTF
TRBJ2-3	TRBV11-2	CASSFLLAGGSGNTQYF
TRBJ2-1	TRBV11-2	CASSLDEERAGVRQFF
TRBJ2-4	TRBV6-1	CASSEYGDGAKNIQYF
TRBJ2-7	TRBV28	CASSLEGAKPYEQYF
TRBJ1-5	TRBV7-8	CASSIRTGNQPQHF